The 3 T cell receptor beta chains in this list originate from one sample, sequenced in a study of cytomegalovirus exposure and HLA in healthy donors. PCR amplification relied on 60 Vbeta primers (plus 13 Jbeta primers). The data were produced by immunoSEQ multiplex PCR, yet TCRdb's version contains in-frame clones alone and is incomplete. The sample lists under 200,000 clones, 82% seen once, with nearly 8.5% in the top ten. Sequenced input: PBMCs. The receptors stem from a male donor in good health and CMV-seropositive.

The chain carries TRBV30 and TRBJ2-7; TRBD1 matches at 7 bases. From germline, CDR1 is GTSNPN and CDR2 SVGIG (reference sequence). V shed 0 bases, J shed 2 bases, and the junction held 4 bases outside the gene matches. CDR3 length: 14 amino acids. CDR3 protein: CAWSVGTVAYEQYF. The CDR3 DNA is TGTGCCTGGAGTGTGGGGACAGTCGCCTACGAGCAGTACTTC.

The chain employs TRBV29-1 and TRBJ2-7; 9 nucleotides align to TRBD1. Germline values: CDR1 SQVTM, CDR2 ANQGSEA. V trimming: 7 bases; J trimming: 4 bases; junction bases outside the gene matches: 8. The CDR3 has 13 residues. CDR3 nucleotide sequence: TGCAGCGCCGAGGGGACAGGGACTTACGAGCAGTACTTC. Translating gives CSAEGTGTYEQYF.

This clone has a handful of counts. The chain has TRBV27 and TRBJ1-1; 7 positions agree with TRBD1. Germline V gene sequence: CDR1 MNHEY, CDR2 SMNVEV (reference sequence). Losses at the gene ends were 7 bases for V and 4 bases for J; bases not matched to a gene: 18. The CDR3 runs to 17 residues. The DNA of the CDR3 is TGTGCCAGCACCCAAAGAGGGACAGACAGCTTAAGCACTGAAGCTTTCTTT. This gives the protein CASTQRGTDSLSTEAFF.